The rows below give T cell receptor beta chains drawn from one sample of a study of cytomegalovirus exposure and HLA in healthy donors. Libraries were prepared by immunoSEQ multiplex PCR; TCRdb keeps only in-frame clonotypes and omits some of them. The sample has about 100,000 clones; more than 60% are singletons. The sequencing sample was made of PBMCs. The receptors derive from a woman younger than 35 in good health and CMV-seropositive. Each CDR3 is given with its conserved first and last residue. A D gene is named only where the DNA matches it firmly. A clone size is listed for some rows: how often the clone was seen (once, few, many), or a class if it is expanded.

TRBJ2-5 | . | TRBV19 | . | CASSMRGPGETQYF | TGTGCCAGTAGTATGCGAGGGCCTGGGGAGACCCAGTACTTC
TRBJ2-1 | . | TRBV14 | TRBD2 | CASNQGGLGNEQFF | TGTGCCAGCAACCAAGGAGGACTAGGGAATGAGCAGTTCTTC
TRBJ2-7 | . | TRBV25-1 | . | CASSRWGGDSREQYF | TGTGCCAGCAGTCGCTGGGGGGGCGACAGTCGCGAGCAGTACTTC
TRBJ1-1 | . | TRBV5-1 | TRBD1 | CASSQPIVLGDRGLMNTEAFF | TGCGCCAGCAGCCAGCCTATTGTCTTGGGGGACAGGGGTTTAATGAACACTGAAGCTTTCTTT
TRBJ2-3 | . | TRBV28 | . | CASSYLTGSTDTQYF | TGTGCCAGCAGTTACCTGACAGGATCCACAGATACGCAGTATTTT
TRBJ2-7 | . | TRBV7-6 | . | CASSFGAGEGILASYEQYF | TGTGCCAGCAGCTTCGGCGCAGGGGAAGGTATCCTTGCCTCCTACGAGCAGTACTTC
TRBJ2-7 | . | TRBV4-1 | . | CASSLRWTRDTLYEQYF | TGCGCCAGCAGCCTACGTTGGACCCGGGACACCCTCTACGAGCAGTACTTC
TRBJ2-7 | . | TRBV30 | . | CAWSAGMGDEQYF | TGTGCCTGGAGTGCGGGGATGGGAGACGAGCAGTACTTC
TRBJ1-1 | . | TRBV27 | TRBD1 | CASSSDRGPMNTEAFF | TGTGCCAGCAGTTCAGACAGGGGGCCCATGAACACTGAAGCTTTCTTT
TRBJ2-7 | . | TRBV19 | TRBD2 | CASSTSSGSSYEQYF | TGTGCCAGTAGTACTTCTAGCGGGAGCTCCTACGAGCAGTACTTC
TRBJ1-4 | few | TRBV28 | . | CASRPSGGGEKLFF | TGTGCCAGCAGACCTTCGGGGGGTGGTGAAAAACTGTTTTTT
TRBJ2-1 | . | TRBV4-3 | . | CASSQARESYNEQFF | TGCGCCAGCAGCCAAGCCCGGGAGTCATACAATGAGCAGTTCTTC
TRBJ1-2 | . | TRBV5-4 | TRBD1 | CASSLALQGAHTF | TGTGCCAGCAGCTTGGCCTTACAGGGGGCGCACACCTTC
TRBJ2-1 | . | TRBV28 | . | CASSSPNEQFF | TGTGCCAGCAGTTCCCCTAATGAGCAGTTCTTC
TRBJ2-3 | . | TRBV6-5 | TRBD2 | CASSRGAGGPDTQYF | TGTGCCAGCAGCCGCGGGGCGGGAGGGCCAGATACGCAGTATTTT
TRBJ2-7 | once | TRBV28 | TRBD2 | CASRTSGSNYEQYF | TGTGCCAGCAGAACTAGCGGGAGCAACTACGAGCAGTACTTC
TRBJ1-5 | . | TRBV13 | . | CASSQGKQPQHF | TGTGCCAGCAGCCAGGGCAAGCAGCCCCAGCATTTT
TRBJ2-1 | . | TRBV28 | TRBD2 | CASSEPDLAGADEQFF | TGTGCCAGCAGCGAACCAGACTTAGCGGGAGCGGATGAGCAGTTCTTC
TRBJ2-7 | . | TRBV27 | . | CASSTLVSSYEQYF | TGTGCCAGCAGTACACTAGTAAGCTCCTACGAGCAGTACTTC
TRBJ2-3 | few | TRBV7-3 | TRBD2 | CASSKTGLAGISYSTDTQYF | TGTGCCAGCAGCAAGACAGGACTAGCGGGAATAAGTTATAGCACAGATACGCAGTATTTT
TRBJ2-3 | . | TRBV7-2 | TRBD2 | CASSSMTSAPSTDTQYF | TGTGCCAGCAGCTCGATGACTAGCGCCCCGAGCACAGATACGCAGTATTTT
TRBJ2-3 | few | TRBV10-3 | . | CATGTQGTDTQYF | TGTGCCACAGGGACACAAGGCACAGATACGCAGTATTTT
TRBJ2-3 | . | TRBV7-9 | TRBD2 | CASSRGTSGSTDTQYF | TGTGCCAGCAGCCGAGGGACTAGCGGTAGCACAGATACGCAGTATTTT
TRBJ2-3 | few | TRBV28 | TRBD2 | CASNAGEGTDTQYF | TGTGCCAGCAACGCGGGAGAAGGCACAGATACGCAGTATTTT
TRBJ2-3 | . | TRBV6-4 | . | CASSDRSQWGHTDTQYF | TGTGCCAGCAGTGACCGAAGTCAATGGGGCCACACAGATACGCAGTATTTT
TRBJ1-5 | few | TRBV9 | . | CASSPWTAYSNQPQHF | TGTGCCAGCAGCCCATGGACAGCTTATAGCAATCAGCCCCAGCATTTT
TRBJ2-7 | once | TRBV6-5 | TRBD1 | CASSGQGVAYEQYF | TGTGCCAGCAGCGGACAGGGGGTGGCCTACGAGCAGTACTTC
TRBJ2-1 | . | TRBV30 | TRBD1 | CAWRQGDNEQFF | TGTGCCTGGAGACAGGGGGACAATGAGCAGTTCTTC
TRBJ2-7 | . | TRBV12-5 | . | CASGLGVGHEQYF | TGTGCTAGTGGTTTAGGCGTGGGCCACGAGCAGTACTTC
TRBJ2-1 | . | TRBV28 | TRBD2 | CTSTQGTSGYNEQFF | TGTACCAGCACCCAGGGGACTAGCGGGTACAATGAGCAGTTCTTC
TRBJ2-7 | . | TRBV5-4 | TRBD2 | CASSPGLAATFYEQYF | TGTGCCAGCAGCCCGGGACTAGCGGCCACTTTCTACGAGCAGTACTTC
TRBJ2-6 | . | TRBV7-2 | . | CASSGGLAPYSGANVLTF | TGTGCCAGCAGCGGTGGTTTAGCCCCCTACTCTGGGGCCAACGTCCTGACTTTC
TRBJ2-7 | few | TRBV28 | TRBD1 | CASSPGGQGSYEQYF | TGTGCCAGCAGCCCGGGGGGACAGGGCTCTTACGAGCAGTACTTC
TRBJ2-2 | many | TRBV2 | . | CASCSAGTDTGELFF | TGTGCCAGCTGCTCGGCGGGGACGGACACCGGGGAGCTGTTTTTT
TRBJ2-3 | . | TRBV5-1 | TRBD1 | CASSLGGTGIEDTQYF | TGCGCCAGCAGCTTGGGGGGGACAGGAATTGAAGATACGCAGTATTTT
TRBJ2-7 | . | TRBV5-4 | . | CASSLGQSSYEQYF | TGTGCCAGCAGCTTGGGACAGAGCTCCTACGAGCAGTACTTC
TRBJ1-5 | . | TRBV30 | . | CACSTFEGPQHF | TGTGCCTGCTCGACTTTCGAGGGGCCCCAGCATTTT
TRBJ2-5 | . | TRBV6-5 | TRBD1 | CASSGSRTGGSVQYF | TGTGCCAGCAGTGGAAGCAGGACAGGGGGGTCGGTGCAGTACTTC
TRBJ2-7 | . | TRBV6-6 | TRBD1 | CASNDFDRAPSYEQYF | TGTGCCAGCAACGATTTTGACAGGGCTCCTTCCTACGAGCAGTACTTC
TRBJ2-5 | . | TRBV7-2 | TRBD2 | CASSLASVAGEEQYF | TGTGCCAGCAGCTTAGCGTCAGTGGCGGGAGAGGAGCAGTACTTC
TRBJ2-7 | few | TRBV14 | . | CASSHGSYEQYF | TGTGCCAGCAGCCACGGGTCCTACGAGCAGTACTTC
TRBJ2-2 | . | TRBV9 | . | CASSVESRGAGELFF | TGTGCCAGCAGCGTAGAGAGCAGGGGGGCCGGGGAGCTGTTTTTT
TRBJ2-5 | . | TRBV21-1 | . | CASSSIWGQGDYNVRVETQYF | TGTGCCAGCAGCTCCATTTGGGGACAGGGGGATTATAATGTGAGGGTGGAGACCCAGTACTTC
TRBJ1-3 | few | TRBV6-5 | TRBD1 | CASSLTGENTIYF | TGTGCCAGCAGCCTTACAGGGGAAAACACCATATATTTT
TRBJ2-7 | once | TRBV6-5 | . | CASSPGGSYEQYF | TGTGCCAGCAGTCCCGGCGGATCCTACGAGCAGTACTTC
TRBJ2-7 | . | TRBV5-6 | TRBD2 | CASSRGASGGDEQYF | TGTGCCAGCAGCCGGGGGGCTAGCGGGGGGGACGAGCAGTACTTC
TRBJ1-2 | . | TRBV7-2 | TRBD1 | CASSFDRGANYGYTF | TGTGCCAGCAGCTTTGACAGGGGAGCTAACTATGGCTACACCTTC
TRBJ2-5 | . | TRBV7-2 | TRBD2 | CASSPRGGGQETQYF | TGTGCCAGCAGCCCTCGCGGGGGAGGTCAAGAGACCCAGTACTTC
TRBJ1-2 | . | TRBV5-6 | . | CASKSAGFGYTF | TGTGCCAGCAAATCAGCGGGGTTTGGCTACACCTTC
TRBJ1-4 | once | TRBV9 | TRBD1 | CASSTGTGRAKLFF | TGTGCCAGCAGCACCGGGACAGGGAGAGCAAAACTGTTTTTT
TRBJ2-1 | . | TRBV20-1 | . | CSARQNNEQFF | TGCAGTGCAAGACAAAACAATGAGCAGTTCTTC
TRBJ1-5 | . | TRBV9 | . | CASSGFNSNQPQHF | TGTGCCAGCAGCGGTTTTAATAGCAATCAGCCCCAGCATTTT